This TCR beta chain was found in a study of shared clonotypes between healthy human individuals. General study results and limits: Relative to their counterparts shared across all four donors, non-shared clonotypes exhibited diminished generation probabilities.

Roughly 200 ng DNA, around 30,000 T cell genomes, went into each sorted-subset replicate PCR. The repertoire was sequenced with immunoSEQ multiplex PCR; TCRdb's copy has only in-frame clones and lacks some. This table has about 2.1 million clones, about 94% appearing once. Positively selected for CCR7, the CD45RO-negative cells used as naive CD8 cells excluded terminally differentiated effector memory CD45RA+ cells. This clone is a singleton in its sample. Antigen specificity is unknown. The CDR3 contains 14 residues. From germline, CDR1 is LNHDA and CDR2 SQIVND (reference sequence). With V trimmed by 5 bases and J by 8 bases, 11 bases remained unmatched.

The TCR was taken from a young man in good health. Some clones in this sample may be carry-over from other donors' samples. The sequenced sample was naive CD8+ T cells from PBMCs. The gene calls are TRBV19 and TRBJ1-2; 7 nucleotides agree with TRBD1. CDR3 sequence (DNA): TGTGCCAGTAGTCCGGGACAGTCCATGGAAGGCTACACCTTC. Translation gives CASSPGQSMEGYTF.